This T cell receptor (beta chain) was recovered during a study of CD8 T cells in ankylosing spondylitis. TCRdb independently ran MiXCR on the 5' RACE reads; one entry per CDR3 protein. The sample lists about 160,000 distinct CDR3 sequences, 9.8% seen once, with about 15% in the top ten. This clonotype has at least ten counts. The CDR3 has 14 amino acids. CDR1 is WSHSY, CDR2 SAAADI, per germline. Deletions cut 8 bases from V and 4 bases from J, with 17 bases between. The sequence derives from a female donor with ankylosing spondylitis or in good health (not recorded which). This chain uses TRBV10-2 with TRBJ2-5; tentatively, D is TRBD1 (5 bases). Sequenced: blood, either unsorted or a sorted T cell fraction (not recorded which). CDR3 sequence (DNA): TGCGCCAGCGGGGCCACCTACATTCGAGAGACCCAGTACTTC. Its translation: CASGATYIRETQYF.